This T cell receptor beta chain appears in the sequencing data of a study of Graves' ophthalmopathy and Graves' hyperthyroidism. For the study at large: Blood was drawn at initial diagnosis, before any treatment.

In this sample, this clonotype turned up many times. Pregnancy or lactation, uncontrolled infections and other autoimmune diseases were grounds for excluding patients. Diagnosis was based on clinical symptoms, serum thyroxine, TRAb, thyroid ultrasound and orbital computed tomography. An approximately 10 ml volume of fresh peripheral blood provided the PBMCs. The CDR3 runs to 14 residues. V lost 4 bases and J 0 bases, leaving 7 bases between the germline ends. Germline lookup yields CDR1 SNHLY and CDR2 FYNNEI. RNA served as the template for amplifying TCR beta CDR3 regions. After a first-round RT-PCR with HTBI primers, a second-round multiplex PCR was run. One entry per CDR3 protein, called by TCRdb with MiXCR from the multiplex PCR reads. Of hundreds of thousands of distinct CDR3 sequences in the sample, around 21% are singletons; the top ten hold roughly 3%.

The sequenced sample consisted of peripheral blood. This rearrangement joins TRBV2 to TRBJ1-3, with unresolved D. This TCR was recovered from a woman aged 18-29 years with stable Graves' hyperthyroidism. The CDR3 nucleotides are TGTGCCAGCAGTGCAACGGACTCTGGAAACACCATATATTTT. It codes for CASSATDSGNTIYF.